The clone carrying this T cell receptor beta chain was observed a handful of times. Its antigen remains unknown. Germline loops: CDR1 KGHSH, CDR2 LQKENI. This CDR3 is built from 15 residues. With 6 bases removed from V and 2 bases from J, the gap between germline ends came to 16 bases. PBMCs came from over 8.5 ml fresh peripheral blood. These data are taken from a study of T cells in Graves' hyperthyroidism and ophthalmopathy. Study overall: Upon initial diagnosis and before any treatment, peripheral blood was collected. Findings and limits, study-wide: Blood also carried most thyroid clonotypes expanded above 0.001. Ophthalmopathy, which appeared later, was predicted by the model a median around 6.5 months before onset.

TCR beta CDR3 region amplification was performed from RNA transcripts. Primed by the HTBI set, a first-round RT-PCR was run on the TCR CDR3. MiXCR was run by TCRdb on the multiplex PCR reads, yielding one entry per CDR3 protein. The profile shows some 580,000 distinct CDR3 sequences, more than 15% of them singletons. Source material: blood. The sequence derives from a woman aged 40-49 years with Graves' ophthalmopathy. The chain is built from TRBV18 and TRBJ2-5; D perhaps matches TRBD1 (5 bases). The CDR3 region has the DNA TGTGCCAGCTCCCAGATGGGCCAGGGTCAAGAGACCCAGTACTTC. Its translation is CASSQMGQGQETQYF.